The sequence of this T cell receptor (beta chain) was determined in a study of PD-L1 blockade in urothelial cancer. Study at large: The median T cell count in blood samples was 140,000 to 150,000. Study outcomes and limitations: TCR clonality was measured in pretreatment peripheral blood. Clonality below the median predicted better survival.

Sequencing used immunoSEQ multiplex PCR; TCRdb keeps in-frame clones, though not all of them. The sample holds around 51,000 clones; around 86% are singletons and the top ten take approximately 16%. CDR3 length equals 15 residues. Germline V gene data show CDR1 as SNHLY and CDR2 as FYNNEI. Trimming removed 8 bases from V and 4 bases from J, with 15 bases in between. In regard to this clone: The antigen is not known.

Sequencing used PBMCs, obtained around atezolizumab (anti-PD-L1) treatment. This clonotype was obtained from a man aged 55 to 70 with urothelial cancer. This chain links TRBV2 with TRBJ1-6, with D possibly TRBD1 on 6 matching bases. The CDR3 DNA follows: TGTGCCAGCGCCTTTGGGACACAATATAATTCACCCCTCCACTTT. Residues: CASAFGTQYNSPLHF.